This T cell receptor (beta chain) derives from a study of T cell responses to AZD1222 COVID-19 vaccine. As for the study in general: The analysis combined second doses at about 4 or about 12 weeks. Study findings and constraints: Repertoires were collected only later (after the peak T cell response had occurred). The span of vaccine-associated CD4 TCRs extended across spike, with dominance at 160-218 and 743-854. Clonal diversity may have been underestimated in mostly white British donors.

The protocol was immunoSEQ multiplex PCR, while the TCRdb copy is restricted to in-frame clones and leaves out a portion. The table lists 130,000 or so clones, just under 95% of them singletons. As concerns this clone: Its antigen is still unknown.

CDR1 MNHEY and CDR2 SMNVEV come from the germline V gene (reference sequence). Trimming at V came to 5 bases and at J to 7 bases, leaving 16 bases not matched to a gene. The CDR3 runs to 17 residues. The sequence came from an adult in good health. The chain combines TRBV27 with TRBJ2-1, with 8 bases aligning to TRBD1. The material was peripheral blood, obtained on day 0 of AZD1222 vaccination. The CDR3 sequence: CASSPPRTGRFVNEQFF. The CDR3 DNA reads TGTGCCAGCAGTCCTCCCCGGACAGGGAGGTTTGTAAATGAGCAGTTCTTC.